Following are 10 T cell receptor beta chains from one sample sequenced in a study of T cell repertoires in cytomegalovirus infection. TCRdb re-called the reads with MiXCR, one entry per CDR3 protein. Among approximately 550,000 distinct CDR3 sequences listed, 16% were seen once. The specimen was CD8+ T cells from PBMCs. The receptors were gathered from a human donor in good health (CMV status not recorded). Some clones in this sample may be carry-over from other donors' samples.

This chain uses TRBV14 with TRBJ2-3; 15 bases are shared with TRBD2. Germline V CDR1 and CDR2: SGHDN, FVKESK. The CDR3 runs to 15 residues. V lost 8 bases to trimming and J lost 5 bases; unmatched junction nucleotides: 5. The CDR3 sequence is CASGLAGGPGDTQYF. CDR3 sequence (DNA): TGTGCCAGCGGACTAGCGGGAGGGCCAGGAGATACGCAGTATTTT.

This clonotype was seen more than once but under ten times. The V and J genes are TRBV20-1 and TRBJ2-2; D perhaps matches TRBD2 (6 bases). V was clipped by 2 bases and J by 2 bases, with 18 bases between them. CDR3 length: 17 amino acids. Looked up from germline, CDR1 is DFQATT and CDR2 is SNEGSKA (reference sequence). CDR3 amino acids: CSARRGRQGANTGELFF. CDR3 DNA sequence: TGCAGTGCTAGACGGGGGAGGCAAGGGGCTAACACCGGGGAGCTGTTTTTT.

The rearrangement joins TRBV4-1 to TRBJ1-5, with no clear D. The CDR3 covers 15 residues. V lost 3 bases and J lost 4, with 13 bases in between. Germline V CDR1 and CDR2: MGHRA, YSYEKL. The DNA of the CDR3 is TGCGCCAGCAGCCACCCAGGACGAATTAATCAGCCCCAGCATTTT. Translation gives CASSHPGRINQPQHF.

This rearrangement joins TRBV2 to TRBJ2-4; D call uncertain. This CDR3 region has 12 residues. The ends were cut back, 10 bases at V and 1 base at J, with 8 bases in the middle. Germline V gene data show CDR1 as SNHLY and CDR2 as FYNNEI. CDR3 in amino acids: CATFYAKNIQYF. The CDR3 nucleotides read TGTGCCACCTTTTATGCCAAAAACATTCAGTACTTC.

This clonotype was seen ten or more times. The CDR3 spells CASRGQGEAFF. DNA of the CDR3: TGTGCCAGCAGGGGACAGGGGGAAGCTTTCTTT. The V call is TRBV7-9, the J call TRBJ1-1, with 10 bases aligning to TRBD1. Germline CDR1 reads SEHNR; CDR2 reads FQNEAQ (reference sequence). J was trimmed by 8 bases and V by 6 bases; bases with no gene match: 0. The CDR3 sequence is 11 residues long.

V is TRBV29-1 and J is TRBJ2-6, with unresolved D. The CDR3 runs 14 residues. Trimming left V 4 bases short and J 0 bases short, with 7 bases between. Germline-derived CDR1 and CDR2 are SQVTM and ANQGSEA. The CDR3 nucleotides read TGCAGCGTTGTAGACACCTCTGGGGCCAACGTCCTGACTTTC. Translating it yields CSVVDTSGANVLTF. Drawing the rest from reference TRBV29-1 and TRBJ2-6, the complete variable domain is SAVISQKPSRDICQRGTSLTIQCQVDSQVTMMFWYRQQPGQSLTLIATANQGSEATYESGFVIDKFPISRPNLTFSTLTVSNMSPEDSSIYLCSVVDTSGANVLTFGAGSRLTVL.

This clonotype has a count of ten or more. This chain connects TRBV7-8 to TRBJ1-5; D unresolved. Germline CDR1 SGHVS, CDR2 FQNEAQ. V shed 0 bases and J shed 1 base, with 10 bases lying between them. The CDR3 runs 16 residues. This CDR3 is CASSLAGVYSNQPQHF. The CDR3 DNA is TGTGCCAGCAGCTTAGCCGGGGTCTACAGCAATCAGCCCCAGCATTTT.

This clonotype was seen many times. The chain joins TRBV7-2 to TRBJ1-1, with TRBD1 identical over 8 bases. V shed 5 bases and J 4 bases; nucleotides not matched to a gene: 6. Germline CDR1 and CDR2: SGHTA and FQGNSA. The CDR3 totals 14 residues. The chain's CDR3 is CASSHGQGFTEAFF. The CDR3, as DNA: TGTGCCAGCAGCCATGGACAGGGTTTCACTGAAGCTTTCTTT.

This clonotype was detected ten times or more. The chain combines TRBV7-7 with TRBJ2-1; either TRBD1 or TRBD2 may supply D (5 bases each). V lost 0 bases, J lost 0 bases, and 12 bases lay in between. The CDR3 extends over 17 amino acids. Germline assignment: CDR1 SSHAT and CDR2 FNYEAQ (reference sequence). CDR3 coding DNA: TGTGCCAGCAGCTTAGCACCGGGGCTTAGCTCCTACAATGAGCAGTTCTTC. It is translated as CASSLAPGLSSYNEQFF.

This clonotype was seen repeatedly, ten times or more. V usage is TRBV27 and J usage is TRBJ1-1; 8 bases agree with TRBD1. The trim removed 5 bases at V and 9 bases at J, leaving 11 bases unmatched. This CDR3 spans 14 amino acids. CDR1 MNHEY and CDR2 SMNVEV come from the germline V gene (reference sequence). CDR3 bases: TGTGCCAGCAGTACCCTTCAGGGGGCGGTTAAAGCTTTCTTT. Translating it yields CASSTLQGAVKAFF.